This entry concerns a single TCR beta chain. No antigen is known for it. The treatment is: roughly ten-day PBMC culture with coronavirus spike peptide pools or control peptides (ViraFEST assay). Once obtained from cultured CD4+ T cells, the DNA was sequenced using the Oncomine TCR Beta short-read assay. One entry per CDR3 protein results from TCRdb running MiXCR on the PCR reads. There are about 16,000 distinct CDR3 sequences in the sample; about 56% occur only once, and 6.5% to 8.5% lies in the top ten. This entry is derived from a study of vaccination and CD4 T cells after COVID-19. The CDR3 spans 14 residues. V lost 6 bases to trimming and J lost 3 bases, with 14 bases between them.

The receptor was derived from a human donor who had recovered from COVID-19. The sample taken for sequencing was CD4+ T cells from blood, cultured in vitro. The V call is TRBV12-3 or TRBV12-4, the J call TRBJ1-1; D unresolved. The CDR3 DNA is TGTGCCAGCAGATCCAGTGTACTGGACACTGAAGCTTTCTTT. The encoded protein is CASRSSVLDTEAFF.